These 10 T cell receptor beta chains were sequenced from one sample in a study of CD8+ T cells in alopecia areata. RNA was isolated and reverse transcribed to cDNA, the sequencing template. Method: immunoSEQ multiplex PCR; TCRdb's copy keeps in-frame clones and lacks some. This table holds 15,000 to 20,000 clones, around three fifths found once. Sample treatment: oral pan-JAK inhibitor, 5-10 mg twice daily. Peripheral blood, together with lesional scalp punch biopsies, was collected from alopecia areata patients. This material consisted of skin, taken at week 4, from a patient treated with tofacitinib. The receptors shown here come from a human donor with alopecia areata.

CDR3 in DNA: TGCGCCAGCCCGAGAGTGGCGTGGCAAAACTATGGCTACACCTTC. Translated, it gives CASPRVAWQNYGYTF. V and J are TRBV23-1 and TRBJ1-2, with no clear D. TRBV23-1 is an ORF; its function is uncertain. The CDR3 loop spans 15 amino acids. V was pared by 8 bases and J by 2 bases, with 18 bases between.

This chain links TRBV18 with TRBJ2-6; D is perhaps TRBD2 (5 bases). The CDR3 spans 15 residues. With 3 bases removed from V and 3 bases from J, the gap between germline ends came to 9 bases. Germline CDR1 is KGHSH and CDR2 is LQKENI. CDR3 DNA: TGTGCCAGCTCACCCCCCGGGGTTGGGGCCAACGTCCTGACTTTC. Its protein product is CASSPPGVGANVLTF. The whole variable domain, remainder taken from reference TRBV18 and TRBJ2-6, is NAGVMQNPRHLVRRRGQEARLRCSPMKGHSHVYWYRQLPEEGLKFMVYLQKENIIDESGMPKERFSAEFPKEGPSILRIQQVVRGDSAAYFCASSPPGVGANVLTFGAGSRLTVL.

This clone was recorded a few times. Within the sample, other DNA sequences also encode this same CDR3. The genes are TRBV7-4 and TRBJ1-5; maybe TRBD1 (6 bases). The CDR3 sequence is 19 residues long. V shed 4 bases and J shed 0 bases, with 22 bases lying between them. The germline V gene encodes CDR1 SGHVT and CDR2 SQSDAQ. CDR3 DNA sequence: TGTGCCAGCAGCTCGCCGGGGCGGGGGGGCTTTGCTAGCAATCAGCCCCAGCATTTT. Its translation: CASSSPGRGGFASNQPQHF.

The chain recombines TRBV29-1 with TRBJ1-6; D perhaps matches TRBD1 (6 bases). The CDR3 extends over 13 amino acids. Between the trimmed V and J ends, which lost 8 bases and 11 bases, there was a span of 19 bases. Germline V CDR1 and CDR2: SQVTM, ANQGSEA. The CDR3 region has the DNA TGCAGCCCCTGGGCAGGGGCCCTGGCACCCCTCCACTTT. This codes for CSPWAGALAPLHF.

This clone turned up a few times. This chain uses TRBV11-1 with TRBJ2-1; TRBD2 matches at 9 bases. V gave up 6 bases and J gave up 2 bases; unmatched junction bases: 14. Germline lookup yields CDR1 SGHAT and CDR2 FQDESV (reference sequence). The CDR3 runs 18 residues. The CDR3 region has the DNA TGTGCCAGCAGACTAGGTCCCATAGCGGGGGACACCTACAATGAGCAGTTCTTC. It translates to CASRLGPIAGDTYNEQFF.

The V gene is TRBV5-4, the J gene TRBJ1-2; D unclear. The CDR3 runs 18 residues. Trimming removed 0 bases from V and 2 bases from J, with 20 bases in between. The V gene's germline CDR1 is SGHNT and CDR2 YYREEE (reference sequence). This chain's CDR3 is CASSLVPGSFTLNYGYTF. The DNA for the CDR3 is TGTGCCAGCAGCTTGGTTCCAGGAAGTTTTACCCTCAACTATGGCTACACCTTC.

Only one count was recorded for this clone. The rearrangement uses TRBV14 and TRBJ1-3; D uncertain. Looked up from germline, CDR1 is SGHDN and CDR2 is FVKESK. Trimming removed 5 bases from V and 4 bases from J, with 18 bases in between. This CDR3 is built from 16 residues. The CDR3 DNA reads TGTGCCAGCAGCGCCAGGCCTACCAACGCGGGAAACACCATATATTTT. This gives the protein CASSARPTNAGNTIYF.

This clone was observed a handful of times. J is TRBJ2-5 and V is TRBV7-9; D is uncertain. The CDR3 covers 11 residues. Trimming cost V 5 bases and J 1 base, with 2 bases left between them. Per germline, CDR1 SEHNR and CDR2 FQNEAQ (reference sequence). The CDR3 here is CASSAQETQYF. The CDR3 DNA follows: TGTGCCAGCAGCGCCCAAGAGACCCAGTACTTC. The complete variable domain, with remaining parts taken from reference TRBV7-9 and TRBJ2-5, reads DTGVSQNPRHKITKRGQNVTFRCDPISEHNRLYWYRQTLGQGPEFLTYFQNEAQLEKSRLLSDRFSAERPKGSFSTLEIQRTEQGDSAMYLCASSAQETQYFGPGTRLLVL.

In DNA, the CDR3 is TGTGCCGTCACTAGCGGGGGAGGGACCGGGGAGCTGTTTTTT. Protein: CAVTSGGGTGELFF. The rearrangement joins TRBV2 to TRBJ2-2, with 11 bases fitting TRBD2. The CDR3 sequence is 14 residues long. V trimming: 11 bases; J trimming: 5 bases; junction bases outside the gene matches: 7. Germline V gene data show CDR1 as SNHLY and CDR2 as FYNNEI.

The rearrangement joins TRBV5-1 to TRBJ2-5, with D perhaps TRBD2 (5 bases). With 5 bases removed from V and 5 bases from J, the gap between germline ends came to 19 bases. This CDR3 has 15 residues. CDR1 is SGHRS, CDR2 YFSETQ, per germline. The DNA for the CDR3 is TGCGCCAGCAGTGATAGCCGCCCCTCGGGGGAGACCCAGTACTTC. This translates into CASSDSRPSGETQYF.